A selection of T cell receptor beta chains follows, all from one sample in a study of T-cell reconstitution after alpha-beta-depleted transplantation in children. In TCRdb, the PCR reads were re-called with MiXCR into one record per CDR3 protein. Here the sample spans some 87,000 distinct CDR3 sequences, less than 20% being singletons. The specimen was PBMCs, mostly from graft donor cells, collected 180 days after TCRalphabeta/CD19-depleted stem cell transplant. The receptors originated from a male patient aged 2 to 9 who had a stem cell transplant for acute lymphoblastic leukemia, so the T cells may come from the graft donor. CDR3s include the opening cysteine and the closing phenylalanine or tryptophan. D genes are given only for firm matches. Expanded clones are given a class, and other clones once, few, many or no size at all.

>TRBV20-1|TRBJ2-7|NA|NA
TGCAGTGTTCAGGGGCCTGAGAGCTCCTACGAGCAGTACTTC
CSVQGPESSYEQYF
>TRBV3-1|TRBJ2-1|NA|NA
TGTGCCTGCAGCCAAACCCGGAGCACCTACAATGAGCAGTTCTTC
CACSQTRSTYNEQFF
>TRBV18|TRBJ1-2|TRBD1|NA
TGTGCCAGCTCAACTACCCCACAGGGGTCTGGCTATGGCTACACCTTC
CASSTTPQGSGYGYTF
>TRBV20-1|TRBJ2-7|TRBD1|few
TGCAGTGTAACCGGGACAGGCTCCTACGAGCAGTACTTC
CSVTGTGSYEQYF
>TRBV4-3|TRBJ2-1|NA|NA
TGCGCCAGCAGCCAAGAGGTCGGGTCGGGGAGCTCCTACAATGAGCAGTTCTTC
CASSQEVGSGSSYNEQFF
>TRBV12-3/TRBV12-4|TRBJ1-2|NA|few
TGTGCCAGCAGTTATGGGGAGGGACGTACAAACTATGGCTACACCTTC
CASSYGEGRTNYGYTF
>TRBV5-1|TRBJ2-1|NA|few
TGCGCCAGCAGCTTCGCGGAATCCTACAATGAGCAGTTCTTC
CASSFAESYNEQFF
>TRBV20-1|TRBJ2-7|TRBD2|NA
TGCAGTGCTAGGCGGGGGGGCTCCTACGAGCAGTACTTC
CSARRGGSYEQYF
>TRBV20-1|TRBJ2-7|NA|many
TGCAGTGTGAACCGATACGAGCAGTACTTC
CSVNRYEQYF
>TRBV5-1|TRBJ2-3|TRBD2|few
TGCGCCAGCAGCTTGCGTCCTAGCGGGGGGGCAGATACGCAGTATTTT
CASSLRPSGGADTQYF
>TRBV29-1|TRBJ1-1|NA|many
TGCAGCGTTGTGCCACAACAAGAAGTCGGAGCTTTCTTT
CSVVPQQEVGAFF
>TRBV11-1|TRBJ2-2|NA|NA
TGTGCCAGCAACCCCGCCCGGGGGACAGCGAACACCGGGGAGCTGTTTTTT
CASNPARGTANTGELFF
>TRBV7-2|TRBJ1-2|NA|few
TGTGCCAGCAGCTTAGGGGACGGCTACACCTTC
CASSLGDGYTF
>TRBV20-1|TRBJ2-7|NA|few
TGCAGTGCTAGAGGCGACAGTAACTACGAGCAGTACTTC
CSARGDSNYEQYF
>TRBV9|TRBJ2-3|TRBD2|many
TGTGCCAGCAGCGCCGGGACTAGCTCGTCAGATACGCAGTATTTT
CASSAGTSSSDTQYF
>TRBV5-4|TRBJ2-5|NA|few
TGTGCCAGCAGCTTGGCCCCGAAAGAGACCCAGTACTTC
CASSLAPKETQYF
>TRBV12-3/TRBV12-4|TRBJ2-3|NA|NA
TGTGCCAGCAGTCCGATGGGGCAGCGAGTCACAGATACGCAGTATTTT
CASSPMGQRVTDTQYF
>TRBV4-3|TRBJ1-4|NA|NA
TGCGCCAGCGCACTCGACGGGAATGAAAAACTGTTTTTT
CASALDGNEKLFF
>TRBV7-2|TRBJ2-3|TRBD2|few
TGTGCCACGGCCCGGACTAGCGGTTACACAGATACGCAGTATTTT
CATARTSGYTDTQYF
>TRBV4-3|TRBJ2-3|TRBD2|medium-sized
TGCGCCAGCAGCCAAGAGGGAGCGGGGGGGCCAAAAGATACGCAGTATTTT
CASSQEGAGGPKDTQYF
>TRBV6-5|TRBJ2-7|NA|NA
TGTGCCAGCAGTTACTCGGGGGACGTAGCCTACGAGCAGTACTTC
CASSYSGDVAYEQYF
>TRBV5-5|TRBJ2-3|TRBD2|NA
TGTGCCAGCAGCTTGGAGGGACTAGCGGGGCTTCCAACAGATACGCAGTATTTT
CASSLEGLAGLPTDTQYF
>TRBV24-1|TRBJ2-3|NA|NA
TGTGCCACCAGTGATCCTCAGGATAGCACAGATACGCAGTATTTT
CATSDPQDSTDTQYF
>TRBV10-3|TRBJ2-7|TRBD2|many
TGTGCCATCAGTGAAGCCGGCGGGGGTCGCTACTACGAGCAGTACTTC
CAISEAGGGRYYEQYF